The 28 T cell receptor beta chains listed next were all sequenced from one sample in a study of blood T cell repertoires in COVID-19. Data came from immunoSEQ multiplex PCR; TCRdb stores just in-frame clones and leaves some out. Here the sample spans 250,000 to 300,000 clones, roughly 90% being singletons. Sequenced sample: peripheral blood. These receptors were taken from a woman between 25 and 40 years old with COVID-19, enrolled during active disease.

This clone occurred a few times. The V and J genes are TRBV7-2 and TRBJ2-7; unclear D gene. Germline CDR1 and CDR2: SGHTA and FQGNSA. The CDR3 runs to 13 residues. Trimming stripped 2 bases from V and 4 bases from J, with 9 bases between. CDR3 in DNA: TGTGCCAGCAGCTTAAATCCGAGGTACGAGCAGTACTTC. Encoded protein: CASSLNPRYEQYF. Full variable domain (remainder filled in from reference TRBV7-2 and TRBJ2-7): GAGVSQSPSNKVTEKGKDVELRCDPISGHTALYWYRQSLGQGLEFLIYFQGNSAPDKSGLPSDRFSAERTGGSVSTLTIQRTQQEDSAVYLCASSLNPRYEQYFGPGTRLTVT.

This clone was recorded only once. Other DNA variants within this sample encode the same CDR3. V and J are TRBV15 and TRBJ2-2; D uncertain. Trimming shortened V by 1 base and J by 5 bases, and 5 bases separated the two germline ends. This CDR3 spans 13 amino acids. The V gene's germline CDR1 is LNHNV and CDR2 YYDKDF (reference sequence). The CDR3 is CATSRAGTGELFF. CDR3 sequence (DNA): TGTGCCACCAGCAGAGCAGGAACCGGGGAGCTGTTTTTT.

This chain uses TRBV11-2 with TRBJ1-2, with a possible D match to TRBD1 (5 bases). The CDR3 loop spans 14 amino acids. The germline V gene has CDR1 SGHAT and CDR2 FQNNGV. The germline V and J ends were trimmed by 9 bases and 8 bases, with 22 bases remaining between them. The chain's CDR3 is CASSRGPQLWGYTF. The CDR3 DNA is TGTGCCAGTTCGCGGGGACCCCAACTTTGGGGCTACACCTTC.

The J gene is TRBJ1-5, the V gene TRBV6-4; TRBD1 matches 7 bases. The germline V gene has CDR1 MRHNA and CDR2 SNTAGT. The ends lost 6 bases at V and 8 bases at J; junction bases unmatched: 7. CDR3 size: 13 residues. The CDR3 DNA is TGTGCCAGCAGCGACAGGGAAGGGGAGCCCCAGCATTTT. This gives the protein CASSDREGEPQHF.

The chain employs TRBV30 and TRBJ2-1; D unresolved. Germline lookup yields CDR1 GTSNPN and CDR2 SVGIG (reference sequence). V was cut by 4 bases and J by 4 bases, with 8 bases left in between. The CDR3 has 12 amino acids. The CDR3: CAWTWQYNEQFF. CDR3 coding DNA: TGTGCCTGGACCTGGCAATACAATGAGCAGTTCTTC.

This rearrangement joins TRBV5-8 to TRBJ2-5; D perhaps matches TRBD1 (6 bases). The CDR3 covers 15 residues. V lost 4 bases to trimming and J lost 7 bases, with 20 bases between them. The germline CDR1 and CDR2 sequences are SGHTS and YDEGEE. CDR3 nucleotides: TGTGCCAGCAGCGGGGACATACCACAAGTAGGGACCCAGTACTTC. This translates into CASSGDIPQVGTQYF.

V usage is TRBV6-2 or TRBV6-3 and J usage is TRBJ2-7; 11 bases are a match to TRBD2. Losses at the gene ends were 6 bases for V and 1 base for J; bases not matched to a gene: 5. CDR3 length equals 15 residues. Looked up from germline, CDR1 is MNHEY and CDR2 is SVGEGT. The CDR3 sequence: CASSLAGGGSYEQYF. The DNA for the CDR3 is TGTGCCAGCAGCCTAGCGGGAGGCGGTTCCTACGAGCAGTACTTC.

V usage is TRBV5-1 and J usage is TRBJ2-7; 10 bases are shared with TRBD2. Germline V gene lookup returns CDR1 SGHRS and CDR2 YFSETQ. Losses at the gene ends were 1 base for V and 4 bases for J; bases not matched to a gene: 8. The CDR3 length is 16 residues. The CDR3 region is CASSLRGSSGSYEQYF. In DNA, the CDR3 is TGCGCCAGCAGCTTGCGTGGGTCTAGCGGGAGTTACGAGCAGTACTTC.

This clone was recorded once. J is TRBJ1-1 and V is TRBV24-1, with 8 bases lining up with TRBD1. CDR1 and CDR2 from the germline V gene are KGHDR and SFDVKD. CDR3 length: 15 residues. Unmatched junction bases numbered 8, after V lost 4 bases and J lost 5 bases. In DNA form, the CDR3 reads TGTGCCACCAGTGACAACCGACAGGGGCGGACTGAAGCTTTCTTT. It specifies CATSDNRQGRTEAFF.

The rearrangement uses TRBV5-5 and TRBJ2-2; a possible D gene is TRBD1 (6 bases). The CDR3 loop spans 15 amino acids. Germline V CDR1 and CDR2: SGHKS, YYEKEE (reference sequence). With 3 bases removed from V and 6 bases from J, the gap between germline ends came to 15 bases. In DNA, the CDR3 is TGTGCCAGCAGCTGGGAGAACAGGGATCCCGGGGAGCTGTTTTTT. Encoded protein: CASSWENRDPGELFF.

The V gene is TRBV25-1, the J gene TRBJ1-1; the D gene is possibly TRBD1 (5 bases). The CDR3 is 13 amino acids. CDR1 and CDR2 (germline): MGHDK, SYGVNS. V was clipped by 4 bases and J by 6 bases, with 12 bases between them. The CDR3, as DNA: TGTGCCAGCAGTGCACAACCGACAGCTGAAGCTTTCTTT. It codes for CASSAQPTAEAFF.

CDR3 sequence reads: CASSLAPGSDSPLHF. For the CDR3, the DNA is TGCGCCAGCAGCTTGGCCCCAGGGTCTGATTCACCCCTCCACTTT. The rearrangement links TRBV5-1 to TRBJ1-6; weak D call: TRBD1 (5 bases). Germline CDR1 is SGHRS and CDR2 is YFSETQ. This CDR3 comprises 15 residues. Trimming took off 0 bases at V and 8 bases at J, with 12 bases between the two ends.

The chain combines TRBV11-2 with TRBJ2-7; 8 nucleotides align to TRBD1. The CDR3 has 13 amino acids. V lost 5 bases to trimming and J lost 3 bases; unmatched junction nucleotides: 3. Germline V gene sequence: CDR1 SGHAT, CDR2 FQNNGV. The CDR3 DNA reads TGTGCCAGCAGCATAGGACAGGGCTACGAGCAGTACTTC. It is translated as CASSIGQGYEQYF.

V is TRBV24-1 and J is TRBJ1-5, with D maybe TRBD1 (5 bases). CDR3 length equals 13 residues. The V and J ends lost 4 bases and 8 bases respectively, with 11 bases between them. Germline-derived CDR1 and CDR2 are KGHDR and SFDVKD. The CDR3 reads CATSDRDWEPQHF. The CDR3 DNA follows: TGTGCCACCAGTGACCGGGACTGGGAGCCCCAGCATTTT.

V and J are TRBV5-4 and TRBJ2-2, with a weak D call TRBD1 (5 bases). Germline values: CDR1 SGHNT, CDR2 YYREEE (reference sequence). CDR3 length equals 15 residues. The germline V and J ends were trimmed by 1 base and 4 bases, with 11 bases remaining between them. The CDR3 spells CASSLQGLGTGELFF. In nucleotides, the CDR3 is TGTGCCAGCAGCTTGCAGGGTCTGGGCACCGGGGAGCTGTTTTTT.

The chain has TRBV7-9 and TRBJ1-4; the match to TRBD1 covers 10 bases. The trim removed 1 base at V and 7 bases at J, leaving 9 bases unmatched. Germline V CDR1 and CDR2: SEHNR, FQNEAQ (reference sequence). The CDR3 contains 17 residues. CDR3 sequence reads: CASSLVLPGQGSEKLFF. The DNA for the CDR3 is TGTGCCAGCAGCTTAGTCTTGCCGGGACAGGGGAGTGAAAAACTGTTTTTT.

CDR3 in DNA: TGCGCCAGCAGCTCTGGACAGGCGGGAGAGACCCAGTACTTC. It specifies CASSSGQAGETQYF. The V gene is TRBV5-1, the J gene TRBJ2-5, with TRBD1 matching 7 bases. This CDR3 region has 14 residues. The V and J ends lost 3 bases and 4 bases, in that order; junction bases with no gene match: 6. The germline V gene encodes CDR1 SGHRS and CDR2 YFSETQ.

The CDR3 protein is CASSTTGTGSYEQYF. As DNA, the CDR3 is TGTGCCAGCAGCACCACCGGGACAGGGTCCTACGAGCAGTACTTC. The chain links TRBV7-9 to TRBJ2-7, with 9 bases lining up with TRBD1. CDR3 length: 15 residues. Germline trimming cut 5 bases from V and 1 base from J; bases unmatched to any gene: 6. From germline, CDR1 is SEHNR and CDR2 FQNEAQ (reference sequence).

This sequence joins TRBV19 and TRBJ1-1; a possible D gene is TRBD1 (5 bases). Between the trimmed V and J ends, which lost 10 bases and 1 base, there was a span of 16 bases. In germline, CDR1 is LNHDA, CDR2 SQIVND (reference sequence). The CDR3 is 14 amino acids. The CDR3 nucleotides read TGTGCCACCACCTGGGCAGGGTCGAACACTGAAGCTTTCTTT. Translated: CATTWAGSNTEAFF.

V gene TRBV5-6 combines with J gene TRBJ2-2, with D tentatively TRBD1 (6 bases). The CDR3 length is 14 residues. Trimming removed 3 bases from V and 6 bases from J, with 12 bases in between. Germline CDR1 is SGHDT and CDR2 is YYEEEE. DNA of the CDR3: TGTGCCAGCAGCTGGGGACACTCCCCCGGGGAGCTGTTTTTT. Amino acid sequence: CASSWGHSPGELFF.

The V gene is TRBV30, the J gene TRBJ1-5, with D hard to call. V lost 1 base, J lost 0 bases, and 7 bases lay in between. Looked up from germline, CDR1 is GTSNPN and CDR2 is SVGIG (reference sequence). The CDR3 runs to 14 residues. CDR3 DNA: TGTGCCTGGAGTGGCGGATTTAGCAATCAGCCCCAGCATTTT. This encodes CAWSGGFSNQPQHF.

V is TRBV4-1 and J is TRBJ2-3; D remains ambiguous. With 6 bases removed from V and 4 bases from J, the gap between germline ends came to 17 bases. The CDR3 has 15 residues. In germline, CDR1 is MGHRA, CDR2 YSYEKL. This CDR3 is CASSPGSGIADTQYF. The CDR3 DNA sequence: TGCGCCAGCAGTCCTGGATCAGGCATTGCAGATACGCAGTATTTT.

This sequence joins TRBV4-1 and TRBJ1-1; D may be TRBD1 (5 bases). V was cut by 7 bases and J by 1 base, with 19 bases left in between. CDR3 length equals 16 residues. The germline V gene has CDR1 MGHRA and CDR2 YSYEKL. The CDR3 DNA reads as TGCGCCAGCAAAAAGGCGTTAGGACATCCGAACACTGAAGCTTTCTTT. Translation: CASKKALGHPNTEAFF.

The rearrangement uses TRBV12-5 and TRBJ2-2, with 9 bases lining up with TRBD1. The CDR3 has 16 amino acids. The V gene's germline CDR1 is LGHNT and CDR2 FRNRAP. With V trimmed by 3 bases and J by 4 bases, 6 bases remained unmatched. The CDR3 DNA follows: TGTGCTAGTGGTTTTTTTCCGGGACAGGGCACCGGGGAGCTGTTTTTT. Protein product: CASGFFPGQGTGELFF.

The chain joins TRBV3-1 (or the pseudogene TRBV3-2) to TRBJ2-3; the D gene is possibly TRBD2 (5 bases). CDR3 length equals 16 residues. Germline V gene sequence: CDR1 LGHDT, CDR2 YNNKEL (reference sequence). Trimming removed 7 bases from V and 3 bases from J, with 20 bases in between. This CDR3 is CASTPSVGGSTDTQYF. CDR3 coding DNA: TGTGCCAGCACCCCGTCTGTAGGTGGGAGTACAGATACGCAGTATTTT.

The V and J genes are TRBV11-3 and TRBJ1-1, with D perhaps TRBD1 (5 bases). The V and J ends lost 0 bases and 4 bases respectively, with 6 bases between them. The CDR3 is 13 amino acids. Germline assignment: CDR1 SGHNT and CDR2 YENEEA. DNA of the CDR3: TGTGCCAGCAGCTTAGACGGGGGCACTGAAGCTTTCTTT. This translates into CASSLDGGTEAFF.

The chain uses TRBV5-1 and TRBJ2-3; D is perhaps TRBD2 (5 bases). The CDR3 loop spans 14 amino acids. CDR1 is SGHRS, CDR2 YFSETQ, per germline. V lost 0 bases, J lost 4 bases, and 9 bases lay in between. The CDR3 reads CASSLEGAPDTQYF. The CDR3 coding sequence is TGCGCCAGCAGCTTGGAGGGAGCCCCAGATACGCAGTATTTT.

This clone showed up just a few times. This sequence joins TRBV10-2 and TRBJ2-7; D perhaps matches TRBD1 (5 bases). This CDR3 comprises 12 residues. V was pared by 4 bases and J by 7 bases, with 11 bases between. Germline CDR1 WSHSY, CDR2 SAAADI. The CDR3 is CASSVVGREQYF. The CDR3 DNA is TGCGCCAGCAGTGTAGTGGGGCGAGAGCAGTACTTC.